This T cell receptor beta chain is drawn from a study of T cell repertoires in cytomegalovirus infection (dated by TCRdb to about 2019). Describing the broader study: Alongside well-studied HLA-B-restricted epitopes, the peptide stimulations were aimed at recently identified HLA-C-restricted CMV epitopes, whose presentation resists viral immunomodulation. Donor HLA type was relevant to the analysis, as public TCR beta signatures indicated carriage of CMV infection together with the matching HLA type. Broader findings and caveats from the paper: Cumulative frequency of public TCR beta family members discriminated carriers of CMV infection plus the relevant HLA type in this cohort and an independent roughly 320-donor cohort. The ex vivo response was dominated by HLA-C-restricted CMV-specific TCR beta clonotypes, which also provided the single most frequent clonotype in two of eight donors.

TCRdb shows the sequencer as Illumina HiSeq 1500. TCRdb cleaned the public reads at Q25 with fastp, built clones with MiXCR and kept in-frame beta chains. Here each entry gathers all rows of one CDR3 protein and keeps the most common genes and DNA. The sample data list approximately 600,000 distinct CDR3 sequences, and under 45% of these were observed just once. The ten largest clones take up around 46% of the sample. Sample treatment or condition, as interpreted from the label and publication: in vitro stimulation with specific CMV peptide epitopes to enrich CMV-specific T cells. Taken from the germline V gene (reference sequence), the CDR1 and CDR2 loops are SGHNT and YYREEE. At the junction V is shortened by 7 bases and J by 7 bases; bases outside the gene matches: 10. Taken from cysteine to phenylalanine, the CDR3 has 15 residues. Only the CDR3 part of the read is kept: 45 bases, read in frame from the first base.

Points on this clonotype: This clone's antigen is unknown. Nothing much larger sits one base from this clone, and base qualities are not available.

Sequences were derived from cultured PBMCs, sampled from culture after CMV antigen stimulation. This clonotype was sampled from a human donor in good health (CMV status not recorded). Some clones in this sample may be carry-over from other donors' samples. The chain is made from TRBV5-4 and TRBJ2-1; 11 junctional bases match TRBD1. Here is the DNA: TGTGCCAGCGCGAAGGGGACAGGGGGGGAGAATGAGCAGTTCTTC. Translated, this is CASAKGTGGENEQFF. The reference TRBV5-4 and TRBJ2-1 proteins fill in what lies around the CDR3, so the full variable domain reads ETGVTQSPTHLIKTRGQQVTLRCSSQSGHNTVSWYQQALGQGPQFIFQYYREEENGRGNFPPRFSGLQFPNYSSELNVNALELDDSALYLCASAKGTGGENEQFFGPGTRLTVL.